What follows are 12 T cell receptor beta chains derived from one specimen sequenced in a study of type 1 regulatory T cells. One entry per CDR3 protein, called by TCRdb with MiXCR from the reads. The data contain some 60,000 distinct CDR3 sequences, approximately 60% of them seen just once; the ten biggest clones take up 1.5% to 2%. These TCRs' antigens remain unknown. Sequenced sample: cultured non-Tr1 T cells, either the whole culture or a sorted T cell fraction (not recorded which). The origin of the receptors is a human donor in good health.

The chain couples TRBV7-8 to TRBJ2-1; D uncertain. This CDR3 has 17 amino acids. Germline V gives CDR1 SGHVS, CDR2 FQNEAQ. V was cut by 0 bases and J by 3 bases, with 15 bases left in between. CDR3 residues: CASSLARSGVYYNEQFF. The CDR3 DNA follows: TGTGCCAGCAGCTTAGCGCGATCGGGTGTGTACTACAATGAGCAGTTCTTC.

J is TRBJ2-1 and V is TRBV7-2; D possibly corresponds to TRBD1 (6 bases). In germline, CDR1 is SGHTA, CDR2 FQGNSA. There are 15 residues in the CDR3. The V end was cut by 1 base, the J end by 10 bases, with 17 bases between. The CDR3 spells CASSLGVRGVPEQFF. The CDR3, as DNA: TGTGCCAGCAGCTTAGGAGTCAGGGGAGTCCCCGAGCAGTTCTTC. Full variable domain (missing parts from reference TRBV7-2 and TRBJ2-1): GAGVSQSPSNKVTEKGKDVELRCDPISGHTALYWYRQSLGQGLEFLIYFQGNSAPDKSGLPSDRFSAERTGGSVSTLTIQRTQQEDSAVYLCASSLGVRGVPEQFFGPGTRLTVL.

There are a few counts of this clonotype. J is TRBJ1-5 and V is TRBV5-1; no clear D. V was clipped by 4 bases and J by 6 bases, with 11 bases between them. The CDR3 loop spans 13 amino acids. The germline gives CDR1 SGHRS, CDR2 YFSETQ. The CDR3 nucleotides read TGCGCCAGCAGCCCGGGTATGGGTCAGCCCCAGCATTTT. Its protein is CASSPGMGQPQHF.

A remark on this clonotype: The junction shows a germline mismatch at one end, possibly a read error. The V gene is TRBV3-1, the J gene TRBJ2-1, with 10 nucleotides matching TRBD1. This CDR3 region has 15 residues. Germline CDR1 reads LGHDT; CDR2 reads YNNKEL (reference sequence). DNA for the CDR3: TGTGCCAGCAGACAAGACAGGGGGCCGTACAATGAGCAGTTCTTC. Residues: CASRQDRGPYNEQFF.

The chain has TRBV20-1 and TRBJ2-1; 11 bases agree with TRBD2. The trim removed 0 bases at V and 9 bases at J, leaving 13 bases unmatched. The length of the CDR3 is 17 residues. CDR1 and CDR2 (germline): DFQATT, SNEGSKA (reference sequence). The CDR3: CSAREWGLAEHRSEQFF. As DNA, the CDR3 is TGCAGTGCTAGAGAATGGGGACTAGCGGAGCATCGGAGTGAGCAGTTCTTC.

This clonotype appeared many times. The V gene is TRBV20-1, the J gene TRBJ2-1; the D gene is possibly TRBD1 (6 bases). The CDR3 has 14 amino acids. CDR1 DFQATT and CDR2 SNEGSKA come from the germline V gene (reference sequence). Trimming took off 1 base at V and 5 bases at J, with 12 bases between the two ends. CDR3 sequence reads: CSARAIGQHNEQFF. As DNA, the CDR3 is TGCAGTGCTAGAGCTATCGGACAGCACAATGAGCAGTTCTTC.

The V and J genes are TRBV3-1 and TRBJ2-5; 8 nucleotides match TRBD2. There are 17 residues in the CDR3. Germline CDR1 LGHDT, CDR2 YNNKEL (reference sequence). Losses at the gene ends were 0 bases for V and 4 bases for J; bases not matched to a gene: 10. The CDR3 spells CASSQESAGRARETQYF. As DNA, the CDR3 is TGTGCCAGCAGCCAAGAATCTGCCGGGAGGGCCAGAGAGACCCAGTACTTC.

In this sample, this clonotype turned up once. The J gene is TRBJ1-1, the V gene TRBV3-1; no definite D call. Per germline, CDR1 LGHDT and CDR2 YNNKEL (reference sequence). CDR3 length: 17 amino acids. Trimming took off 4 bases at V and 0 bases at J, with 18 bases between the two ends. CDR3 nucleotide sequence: TGTGCCAGCAGCCCCCGACCAGGACTCCTCATGAACACTGAAGCTTTCTTT. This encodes CASSPRPGLLMNTEAFF.

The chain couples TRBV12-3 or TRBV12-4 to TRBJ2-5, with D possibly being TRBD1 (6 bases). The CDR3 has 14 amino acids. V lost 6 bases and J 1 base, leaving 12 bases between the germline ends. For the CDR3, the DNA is TGTGCCAGCAGACTCGGACAGTCCCAAGAGACCCAGTACTTC. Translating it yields CASRLGQSQETQYF.

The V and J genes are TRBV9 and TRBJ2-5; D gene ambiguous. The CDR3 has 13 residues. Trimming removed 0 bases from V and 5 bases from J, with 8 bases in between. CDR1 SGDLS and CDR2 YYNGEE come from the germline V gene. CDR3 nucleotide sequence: TGTGCCAGCAGCGTAGGAGTTAAGGAGACCCAGTACTTC. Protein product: CASSVGVKETQYF.

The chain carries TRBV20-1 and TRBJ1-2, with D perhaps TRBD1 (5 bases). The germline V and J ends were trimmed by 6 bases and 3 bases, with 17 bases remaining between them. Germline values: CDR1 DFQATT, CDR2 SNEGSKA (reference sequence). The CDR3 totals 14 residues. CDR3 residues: CSASPPGPDYGYTF. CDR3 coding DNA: TGCAGTGCCTCCCCCCCGGGACCCGACTATGGCTACACCTTC.

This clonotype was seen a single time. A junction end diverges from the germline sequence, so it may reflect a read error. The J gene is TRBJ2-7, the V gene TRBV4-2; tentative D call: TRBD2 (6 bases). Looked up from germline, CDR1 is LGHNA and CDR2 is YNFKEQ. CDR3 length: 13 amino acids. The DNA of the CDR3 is TGTGCCAGTAGCCAAGTTGGGGGGAGCGAGCAGTACTTC. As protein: CASSQVGGSEQYF.